This T cell receptor (beta chain) was recovered during a study of radiation and T cells in renal cell carcinoma. Overall study findings and caveats: In blood, top tumor clones expanded by 2 weeks, shrinking by 4.

Trimming took off 0 bases at V and 4 bases at J, with 15 bases between the two ends. CDR3 length: 16 amino acids. Germline CDR1 is MNHNS and CDR2 is SASEGT. As to this clone: Its specificity is not known.

Time point in this sample: blood 2 weeks post-SBRT. Treatment defined: 15 Gy SBRT to primary tumor, nephrectomy 4 weeks later. Blood was sampled at baseline, 2 weeks and 4 weeks after SBRT. Clear cell pathology was present in this patient's renal cell carcinoma. Generated by immunoSEQ multiplex PCR, the TCRdb table keeps only in-frame clones and is missing some. The sample carries more than 65,000 clones, approximately 86% recorded once. This TCR came from a woman in her fifties or sixties with renal cell carcinoma. J is TRBJ1-2 and V is TRBV6-1; no clear D. Sequences were derived from blood, sampled from a patient whose treatment included radiotherapy and nephrectomy. As DNA, the CDR3 is TGTGCCAGCAGTGAAGCTTTAGTTCCAAGTGCCTATGGCTACACCTTC. Translated: CASSEALVPSAYGYTF.